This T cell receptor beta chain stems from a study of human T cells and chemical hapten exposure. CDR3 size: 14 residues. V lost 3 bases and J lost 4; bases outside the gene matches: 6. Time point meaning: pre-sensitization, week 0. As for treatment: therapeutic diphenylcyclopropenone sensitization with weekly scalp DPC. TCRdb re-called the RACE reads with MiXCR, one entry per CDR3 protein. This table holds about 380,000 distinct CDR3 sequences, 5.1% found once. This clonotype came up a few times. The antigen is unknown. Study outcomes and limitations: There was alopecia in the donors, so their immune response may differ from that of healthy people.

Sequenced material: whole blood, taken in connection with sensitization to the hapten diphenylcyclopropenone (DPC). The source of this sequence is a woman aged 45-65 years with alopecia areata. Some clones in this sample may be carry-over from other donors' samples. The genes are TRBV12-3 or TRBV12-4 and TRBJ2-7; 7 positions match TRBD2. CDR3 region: CASSLRLADYEQYF. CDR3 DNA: TGTGCCAGCAGTTTGAGGCTAGCGGATTACGAGCAGTACTTC.